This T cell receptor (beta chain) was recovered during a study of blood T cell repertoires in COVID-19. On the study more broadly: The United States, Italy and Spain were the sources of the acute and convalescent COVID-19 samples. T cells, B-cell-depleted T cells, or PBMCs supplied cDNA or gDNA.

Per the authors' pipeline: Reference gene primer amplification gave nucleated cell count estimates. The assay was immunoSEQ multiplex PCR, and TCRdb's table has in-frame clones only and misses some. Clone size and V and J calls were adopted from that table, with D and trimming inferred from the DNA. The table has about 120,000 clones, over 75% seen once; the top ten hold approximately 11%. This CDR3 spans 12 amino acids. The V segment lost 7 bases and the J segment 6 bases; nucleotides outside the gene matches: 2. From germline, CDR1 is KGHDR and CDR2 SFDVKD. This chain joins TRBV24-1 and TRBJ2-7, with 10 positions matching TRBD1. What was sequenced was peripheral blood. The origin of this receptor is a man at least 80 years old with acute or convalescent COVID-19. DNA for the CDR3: TGTGCCACCAGCGGGGACAGGGGCGAGCAGTACTTC. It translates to CATSGDRGEQYF.